This TCR beta chain was identified in a study of blood T cell repertoires in COVID-19. Unmatched junction bases numbered 11, after V lost 3 bases and J lost 1 base. The CDR3 has 17 residues. The V gene's germline CDR1 is SGHAT and CDR2 FQNNGV. Profiled with immunoSEQ multiplex PCR; TCRdb holds only in-frame clones, not every one. The repertoire includes more than 85,000 clones, roughly 92% of them detected once, and 1.5% to 2.5% sits in the top ten. V gene TRBV11-2 combines with J gene TRBJ2-7, with 8 positions matching TRBD1. This TCR was recovered from a woman between 50 and 59 years old with COVID-19, enrolled during active disease. What was sequenced was peripheral blood. In nucleotides, the CDR3 is TGTGCCAGCAGCTTCATAAAAAACAGGGGGATATCCTACGAGCAGTACTTC. Its protein product is CASSFIKNRGISYEQYF.